The 30 T cell receptor beta chains in this list originate from one sample, sequenced in a study of neoadjuvant anti-PD-1 for oral cavity cancer. The protocol was immunoSEQ multiplex PCR, while the TCRdb copy is restricted to in-frame clones and leaves out a portion. Among more than 50,000 clones listed, 65% to 80% were seen once. The material was PBMCs, obtained before nivolumab (anti-PD-1) treatment. These receptors originate from a person between 35 and 79 years old with oral cavity squamous cell carcinoma.

This clone was recorded a few times. The CDR3 region has the DNA TGTGCCAGCAGCCTGAGACAGGGTCTTCATGGCTACACCTTC. Residues: CASSLRQGLHGYTF. This chain joins TRBV5-4 and TRBJ1-2, with TRBD1 matching 7 bases. Germline loops: CDR1 SGHNT, CDR2 YYREEE (reference sequence). This CDR3 is 14 amino acids long. The J segment lost 6 bases and the V segment lost 4 bases, leaving 9 bases of the junction unmatched.

This clone was observed once. This chain joins TRBV4-2 and TRBJ1-4; tentative D call: TRBD1 (5 bases). The CDR3 contains 16 residues. Trimming removed 7 bases at V and 2 bases at J, with 17 bases between. CDR1 LGHNA and CDR2 YNFKEQ come from the germline V gene. CDR3 region: CASKPGEGRTNEKLFF. For the CDR3, the DNA is TGTGCCAGCAAACCCGGAGAGGGACGGACTAATGAAAAACTGTTTTTT.

The genes are TRBV5-6 and TRBJ2-7, with unresolved D. V lost 3 bases and J lost 0, with 4 bases in between. The CDR3 is 12 residues long. Germline V gene data show CDR1 as SGHDT and CDR2 as YYEEEE. The CDR3: CASSSISYEQYF. The CDR3 bases are TGTGCCAGCAGCTCCATCTCCTACGAGCAGTACTTC.

This sequence joins TRBV27 and TRBJ1-2; 7 nucleotides align to TRBD1. Germline CDR1 reads MNHEY; CDR2 reads SMNVEV (reference sequence). The V segment lost 0 bases and the J segment 2 bases; nucleotides outside the gene matches: 3. The CDR3 loop spans 15 amino acids. The CDR3 coding sequence is TGTGCCAGCAGTTTATCGACAGGGCTGAACTATGGCTACACCTTC. Its translation is CASSLSTGLNYGYTF.

V gene TRBV9 combines with J gene TRBJ1-4; D is possibly TRBD1 (6 bases). Trimming left V 2 bases short and J 8 bases short, with 13 bases between. The CDR3 consists of 14 residues. CDR1 SGDLS and CDR2 YYNGEE come from the germline V gene. The CDR3 region is CASSVAPGDEKLFF. The DNA for the CDR3 is TGTGCCAGCAGCGTCGCCCCAGGGGACGAAAAACTGTTTTTT. The full variable domain, rest sourced from reference TRBV9 and TRBJ1-4, is DSGVTQTPKHLITATGQRVTLRCSPRSGDLSVYWYQQSLDQGLQFLIQYYNGEERAKGNILERFSAQQFPDLHSELNLSSLELGDSALYFCASSVAPGDEKLFFGSGTQLSVL.

This chain connects TRBV4-1 to TRBJ1-2; TRBD1 matches at 7 bases. This CDR3 comprises 19 residues. Germline trimming cut 0 bases from V and 1 base from J; bases unmatched to any gene: 14. Per germline, CDR1 MGHRA and CDR2 YSYEKL. The CDR3 spells CASSQERGRQGRFNYGYTF. CDR3 sequence (DNA): TGCGCCAGCAGCCAAGAAAGGGGGAGACAGGGACGATTTAACTATGGCTACACCTTC.

In its sample, this clone was seen a few times. The V call is TRBV10-2, the J call TRBJ1-6, with D possibly being TRBD1 (6 bases). This CDR3 has 18 amino acids. Trimming removed 8 bases from V and 4 bases from J, with 24 bases in between. CDR1 WSHSY and CDR2 SAAADI come from the germline V gene. In DNA form, the CDR3 reads TGCGCCAGCGTGGGGGCGGGGGACGCGGGGAGTTATAATTCACCCCTCCACTTT. As protein: CASVGAGDAGSYNSPLHF.

This sequence joins TRBV7-3 and TRBJ2-7; perhaps TRBD2 as D (6 bases). Trimming cost V 5 bases and J 3 bases, with 8 bases left between them. The CDR3 runs 12 residues. Germline V gene lookup returns CDR1 SGHTA and CDR2 FQGTGA. The DNA of the CDR3 is TGTGCCAGCAGCCCGGAGGGCTACGAGCAGTACTTC. Its protein product is CASSPEGYEQYF.

This clone was counted between two and nine times. The genes are TRBV12-5 and TRBJ2-2; tentatively, D is TRBD2 (5 bases). The V end was cut by 7 bases, the J end by 3 bases, with 15 bases between. The CDR3 totals 15 residues. Germline-derived CDR1 and CDR2 are LGHNT and FRNRAP. Here the CDR3 reads CASALHGADTGELFF. The CDR3 coding sequence is TGTGCTAGTGCCTTACACGGAGCGGACACCGGGGAGCTGTTTTTT.

This clone was picked up one time. The genes are TRBV9 and TRBJ2-3; TRBD2 aligns across 9 bases. CDR3 length: 15 amino acids. Per the germline V gene, CDR1 is SGDLS and CDR2 is YYNGEE. After removal of 3 bases from V and 4 bases from J, the junction contained 6 bases not matched to a gene. Here the CDR3 DNA reads TGTGCCAGCAGCGCCGGGACTAGCCTTTCAGATACGCAGTATTTT. The encoded protein is CASSAGTSLSDTQYF.

The chain combines TRBV18 with TRBJ1-2; D unclear. The CDR3 is 14 residues long. V lost 3 bases and J 3 bases, leaving 11 bases between the germline ends. Germline CDR1 is KGHSH and CDR2 is LQKENI. The chain's CDR3 is CASSPGKAYYGYTF. DNA for the CDR3: TGTGCCAGCTCACCTGGGAAGGCCTACTATGGCTACACCTTC.

This clone was counted only a few times. The chain couples TRBV27 to TRBJ1-1; a weak D match, TRBD1 (6 bases). V gave up 2 bases and J gave up 4 bases, with 11 bases separating them. The CDR3 extends over 14 amino acids. Germline V gives CDR1 MNHEY, CDR2 SMNVEV (reference sequence). The CDR3 spells CASSLPGVGTEAFF. CDR3 in DNA: TGTGCCAGCAGTTTACCAGGGGTCGGCACTGAAGCTTTCTTT.

The chain couples TRBV6-5 to TRBJ2-2; 8 bases map to TRBD2. The CDR3 loop spans 14 amino acids. Germline V CDR1 and CDR2: MNHEY, SVGAGI. V shed 4 bases and J 6 bases; nucleotides not matched to a gene: 4. The CDR3 sequence: CASSSPGLAGELFF. DNA of the CDR3: TGTGCCAGCAGTTCACCGGGACTAGCCGGGGAGCTGTTTTTT.

On this clone itself: A read error may produce the germline difference seen at one junction end. The chain links TRBV28 to TRBJ2-7; possible D gene TRBD1, 5 bases. The CDR3 is 12 residues long. Germline assignment: CDR1 MDHEN and CDR2 SYDVKM. The CDR3, as DNA: TGTGCCAGCAGTTTGCAGGGATCGGTCGAAGACTTC. It encodes CASSLQGSVEDF.

The V and J genes are TRBV11-3 and TRBJ2-2; D not resolved. Germline loops: CDR1 SGHNT, CDR2 YENEEA. Trimming removed 3 bases from V and 6 bases from J, with 5 bases in between. The CDR3 covers 12 residues. The CDR3 DNA sequence: TGTGCCAGCAGCTTCATCGCCGGGGAGCTGTTTTTT. This gives the protein CASSFIAGELFF.

The chain carries TRBV15 and TRBJ1-5; D unclear. Trimming took off 0 bases at V and 0 bases at J, with 12 bases between the two ends. The V gene's germline CDR1 is LNHNV and CDR2 YYDKDF (reference sequence). CDR3 length: 17 residues. DNA of the CDR3: TGTGCCACCAGCAGAGATTTCGACCGTGTTAGCAATCAGCCCCAGCATTTT. The encoded protein is CATSRDFDRVSNQPQHF.

Only one count was recorded for this clone. The chain joins TRBV6-1 to TRBJ2-3; TRBD1 or TRBD2 may be the D gene (6 bases each). V lost 1 base to trimming and J lost 6 bases, with 20 bases between them. Germline V CDR1 and CDR2: MNHNS, SASEGT. The CDR3 sequence is 17 residues long. In DNA, the CDR3 is TGTGCCAGCAGTGAAGTACAGGGTGGGTTCAGCGGGGATACGCAGTATTTT. This encodes CASSEVQGGFSGDTQYF.

The V call is TRBV19, the J call TRBJ1-5; the D is unclear. The V gene lost 1 base and the J gene lost 7 bases, with 11 bases spanning the gap. Germline CDR1 and CDR2: LNHDA and SQIVND (reference sequence). The CDR3 extends over 14 amino acids. CDR3: CASSIGSRNQPQHF. Written as DNA, the CDR3 is TGTGCCAGTAGTATAGGAAGCAGAAACCAGCCCCAGCATTTT.

The chain links TRBV11-3 to TRBJ1-1; 12 bases line up with TRBD1. Trimming at V came to 5 bases and at J to 11 bases, leaving 3 bases not matched to a gene. Germline CDR1 and CDR2: SGHNT and YENEEA. The CDR3 sequence is 12 residues long. The CDR3 loop is CASSPGQGAAFF. The CDR3, as DNA: TGTGCCAGCAGCCCGGGACAGGGGGCGGCTTTCTTT.

The sample holds a few counts of this clone. The rearrangement joins TRBV4-1 to TRBJ1-2; 8 positions agree with TRBD1. The trim removed 5 bases at V and 2 bases at J, leaving 4 bases unmatched. Germline lookup yields CDR1 MGHRA and CDR2 YSYEKL. There are 14 residues in the CDR3. The CDR3 bases are TGCGCCAGCAGCGCGGACAGGGTGAACTATGGCTACACCTTC. Its protein is CASSADRVNYGYTF.

The V gene is TRBV7-2, the J gene TRBJ1-6; 7 bases match TRBD1. The germline V gene encodes CDR1 SGHTA and CDR2 FQGNSA. The J segment lost 9 bases and the V segment lost 3 bases, leaving 8 bases of the junction unmatched. CDR3 length: 15 amino acids. The CDR3 bases are TGTGCCAGCAGCTTTCCGACAGGGTTGGGTTCACCCCTCCACTTT. Amino acids: CASSFPTGLGSPLHF.

Only one count was recorded for this clone. The V and J genes are TRBV5-6 and TRBJ2-3; tentatively, D is TRBD2 (5 bases). This CDR3 comprises 16 residues. Trimming removed 1 base at V and 0 bases at J, with 12 bases between. Germline CDR1 reads SGHDT; CDR2 reads YYEEEE. CDR3 region: CASSLRTRFSTDTQYF. The CDR3 nucleotides read TGTGCCAGCAGCTTGAGGACTCGATTTAGCACAGATACGCAGTATTTT.

The rearrangement joins TRBV5-5 to TRBJ2-3; the D is unclear. Trimming removed 4 bases from V and 4 bases from J, with 13 bases in between. The CDR3 runs 14 residues. CDR1 and CDR2 from the germline V gene are SGHKS and YYEKEE (reference sequence). CDR3 DNA sequence: TGTGCCAGCAGCCTCTCCGTAGTGGCAGATACGCAGTATTTT. As protein: CASSLSVVADTQYF.

The chain has TRBV30 and TRBJ1-6, with TRBD1 matching over 7 bases. Germline V gene sequence: CDR1 GTSNPN, CDR2 SVGIG (reference sequence). CDR3 size: 15 residues. V shed 0 bases and J 7 bases; nucleotides not matched to a gene: 6. The CDR3 region is CAWSVAGGRNSPLHF. CDR3 bases: TGTGCCTGGAGTGTAGCAGGGGGAAGAAATTCACCCCTCCACTTT.

A single count supports this clone. The chain uses TRBV10-3 and TRBJ2-7, with 9 bases that match TRBD2. This CDR3 is 14 amino acids long. V gave up 8 bases and J gave up 3 bases; unmatched junction bases: 8. Per the germline V gene, CDR1 is ENHRY and CDR2 is SYGVKD. The CDR3 reads CAISAGGGGYEQYF. CDR3 nucleotide sequence: TGTGCCATCTCCGCGGGAGGGGGCGGCTACGAGCAGTACTTC.

This rearrangement joins TRBV5-6 to TRBJ2-2; D unresolved. The CDR3 is 15 amino acids. With 2 bases removed from V and 0 bases from J, the gap between germline ends came to 8 bases. Germline-derived CDR1 and CDR2 are SGHDT and YYEEEE. The CDR3 region has the DNA TGTGCCAGCAGCTTAAGGACCTCGAACACCGGGGAGCTGTTTTTT. This translates into CASSLRTSNTGELFF.

A few counts support this clone. The rearrangement uses TRBV15 and TRBJ2-3; a possible D gene is TRBD2 (6 bases). The germline CDR1 and CDR2 sequences are LNHNV and YYDKDF (reference sequence). The V gene lost 6 bases and the J gene lost 1 base, with 8 bases spanning the gap. The CDR3 extends over 13 amino acids. The CDR3 coding sequence is TGTGCCACCAGGGGGGGTGGCACAGATACGCAGTATTTT. Translating it yields CATRGGGTDTQYF.

This clone was counted once. The gene calls are TRBV5-6 and TRBJ2-2; D gene ambiguous. Germline CDR1 and CDR2: SGHDT and YYEEEE. V dropped 1 base and J dropped 0 bases, with 7 bases sitting between them. The CDR3 has 15 residues. CDR3 in DNA: TGTGCCAGCAGCTTGTGGCCAGCGAACACCGGGGAGCTGTTTTTT. It encodes CASSLWPANTGELFF.

This clone was recorded a few times. CDR3 nucleotide sequence: TGTGCCAGCACCGTCGGGGGGTATGGCTACACCTTC. Amino acid sequence: CASTVGGYGYTF. This sequence joins TRBV2 and TRBJ1-2, with D perhaps matching TRBD1 (5 bases). The CDR3 loop spans 12 amino acids. Looked up from germline, CDR1 is SNHLY and CDR2 is FYNNEI. V was shortened by 7 bases and J by 5 bases, with 11 bases between the two germline ends.

This clone was counted only a few times. The rearrangement uses TRBV6-1 and TRBJ2-1; TRBD2 matches at 10 bases. The CDR3 consists of 15 residues. Germline CDR1 reads MNHNS; CDR2 reads SASEGT. Trimming at V came to 6 bases and at J to 3 bases, leaving 5 bases not matched to a gene. CDR3 bases: TGTGCCAGCAGGGGCCGGACTAGCGGCTACAATGAGCAGTTCTTC. Translating it yields CASRGRTSGYNEQFF.